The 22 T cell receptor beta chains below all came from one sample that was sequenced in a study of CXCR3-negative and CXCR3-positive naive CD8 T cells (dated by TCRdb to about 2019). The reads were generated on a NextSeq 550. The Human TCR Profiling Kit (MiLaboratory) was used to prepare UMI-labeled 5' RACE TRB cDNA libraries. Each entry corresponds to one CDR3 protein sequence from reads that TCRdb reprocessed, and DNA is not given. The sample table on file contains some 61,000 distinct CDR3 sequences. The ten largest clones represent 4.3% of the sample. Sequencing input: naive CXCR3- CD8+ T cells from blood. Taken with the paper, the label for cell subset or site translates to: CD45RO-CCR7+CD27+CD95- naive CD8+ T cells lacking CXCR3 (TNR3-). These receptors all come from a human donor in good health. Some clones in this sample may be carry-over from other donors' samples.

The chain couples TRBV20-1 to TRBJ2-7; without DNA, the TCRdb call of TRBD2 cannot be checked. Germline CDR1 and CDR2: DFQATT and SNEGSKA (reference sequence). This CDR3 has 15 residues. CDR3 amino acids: CSAMRAREGDYEQYF.

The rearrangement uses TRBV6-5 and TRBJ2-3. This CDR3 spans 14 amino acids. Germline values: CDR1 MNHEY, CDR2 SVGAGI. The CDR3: CASSYSRGTDTQYF.

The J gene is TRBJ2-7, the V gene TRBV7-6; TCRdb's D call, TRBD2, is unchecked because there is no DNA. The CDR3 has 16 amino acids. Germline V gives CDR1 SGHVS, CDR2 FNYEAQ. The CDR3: CASSKFLGELENEQYF.

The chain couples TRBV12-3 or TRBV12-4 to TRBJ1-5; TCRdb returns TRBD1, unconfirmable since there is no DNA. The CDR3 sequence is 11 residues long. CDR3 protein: CASSRGEPQHF.

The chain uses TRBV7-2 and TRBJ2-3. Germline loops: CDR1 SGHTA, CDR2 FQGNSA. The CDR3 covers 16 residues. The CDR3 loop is CASSQRYRPSTDTQYF.

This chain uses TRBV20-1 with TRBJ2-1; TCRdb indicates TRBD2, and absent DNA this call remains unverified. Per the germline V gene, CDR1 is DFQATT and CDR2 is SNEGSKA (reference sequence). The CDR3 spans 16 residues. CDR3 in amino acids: CSATPKAGPDYNEQFF.

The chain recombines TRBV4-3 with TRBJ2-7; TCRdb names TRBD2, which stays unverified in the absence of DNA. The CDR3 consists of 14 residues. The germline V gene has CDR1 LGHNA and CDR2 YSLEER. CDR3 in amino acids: CASSEGVPSYEQYF.

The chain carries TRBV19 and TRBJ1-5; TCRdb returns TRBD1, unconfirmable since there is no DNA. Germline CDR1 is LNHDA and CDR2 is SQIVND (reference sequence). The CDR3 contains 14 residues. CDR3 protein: CASSMSHSNQPQHF.

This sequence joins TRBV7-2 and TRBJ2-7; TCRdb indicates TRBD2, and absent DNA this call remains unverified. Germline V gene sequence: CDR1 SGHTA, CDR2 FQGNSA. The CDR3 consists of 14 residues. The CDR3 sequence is CASSLVAANYEQYF.

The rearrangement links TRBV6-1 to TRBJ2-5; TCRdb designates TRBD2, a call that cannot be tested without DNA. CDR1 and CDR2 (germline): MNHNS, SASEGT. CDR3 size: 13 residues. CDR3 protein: CASTSGGRKTQYF.

CDR3 sequence: CASSLKAPKVYEQYF. J is TRBJ2-7 and V is TRBV5-6; without DNA, the TCRdb call of TRBD1 cannot be checked. The length of the CDR3 is 15 residues. Per germline, CDR1 SGHDT and CDR2 YYEEEE.

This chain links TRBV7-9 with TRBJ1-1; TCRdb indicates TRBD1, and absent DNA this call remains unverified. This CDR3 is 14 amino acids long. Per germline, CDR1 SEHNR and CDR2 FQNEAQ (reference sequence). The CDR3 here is CASSPVAGVLEAFF.

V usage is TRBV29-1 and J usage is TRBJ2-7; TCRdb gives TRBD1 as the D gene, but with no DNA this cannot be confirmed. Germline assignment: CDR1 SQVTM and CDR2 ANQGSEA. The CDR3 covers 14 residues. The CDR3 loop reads CSARTGAFAYEQYF.

CDR3: CASKGFGETQYF. The genes are TRBV11-2 and TRBJ2-5. This CDR3 contains 12 residues. Germline values: CDR1 SGHAT, CDR2 FQNNGV.

The CDR3 sequence: CSAQASPGQGGSEQFF. The chain combines TRBV20-1 with TRBJ2-1; absent DNA, TCRdb's TRBD1 call cannot be checked. This CDR3 has 16 residues. Germline values: CDR1 DFQATT, CDR2 SNEGSKA (reference sequence).

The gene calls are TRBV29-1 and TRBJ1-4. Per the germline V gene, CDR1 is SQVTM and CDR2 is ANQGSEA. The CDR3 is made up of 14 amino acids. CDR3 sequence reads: CSVSVVATNEKLFF. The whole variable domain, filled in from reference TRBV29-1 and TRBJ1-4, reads SAVISQKPSRDICQRGTSLTIQCQVDSQVTMMFWYRQQPGQSLTLIATANQGSEATYESGFVIDKFPISRPNLTFSTLTVSNMSPEDSSIYLCSVSVVATNEKLFFGSGTQLSVL.

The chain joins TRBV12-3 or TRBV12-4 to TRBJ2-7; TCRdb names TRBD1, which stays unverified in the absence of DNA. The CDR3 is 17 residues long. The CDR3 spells CASSGDAGQGTSYEQYF.

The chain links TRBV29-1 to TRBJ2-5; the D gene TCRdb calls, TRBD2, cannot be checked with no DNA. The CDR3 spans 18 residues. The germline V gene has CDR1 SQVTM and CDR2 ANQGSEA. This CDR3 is CSVEGIKGLLAGGETQYF. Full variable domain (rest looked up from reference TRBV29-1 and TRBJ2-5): SAVISQKPSRDICQRGTSLTIQCQVDSQVTMMFWYRQQPGQSLTLIATANQGSEATYESGFVIDKFPISRPNLTFSTLTVSNMSPEDSSIYLCSVEGIKGLLAGGETQYFGPGTRLLVL.

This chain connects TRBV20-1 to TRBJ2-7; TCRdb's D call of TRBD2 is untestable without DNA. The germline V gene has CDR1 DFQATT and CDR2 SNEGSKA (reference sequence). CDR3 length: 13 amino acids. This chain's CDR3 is CSARGSGDYEQYF.

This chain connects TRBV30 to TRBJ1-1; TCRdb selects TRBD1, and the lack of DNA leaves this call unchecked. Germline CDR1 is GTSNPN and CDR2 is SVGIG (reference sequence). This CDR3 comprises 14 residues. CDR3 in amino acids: CAWSPGTGYTEAFF.

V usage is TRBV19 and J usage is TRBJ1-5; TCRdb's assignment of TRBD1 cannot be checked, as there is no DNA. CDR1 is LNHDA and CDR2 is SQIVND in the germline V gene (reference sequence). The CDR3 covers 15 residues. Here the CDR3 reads CASTSGTRGNQPQHF.

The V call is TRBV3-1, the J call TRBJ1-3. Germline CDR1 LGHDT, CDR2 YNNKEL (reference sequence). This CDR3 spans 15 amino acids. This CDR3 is CASSLDLGTGNTIYF.